This TCR beta chain emerged from a study of tumor-infiltrating T cells and Merkel cell polyomavirus (dated 2017 in TCRdb). For the wider study: In Merkel cell carcinoma patients, the study investigated CD8+ T cells specific for the Merkel cell polyomavirus KLL epitope. Patients received varied, non-standardized therapies including chemotherapy, radiation and immunotherapies. In about 14 samples, KLL-tetramer-sorted cells taken from blood or tumor-infiltrating lymphocytes underwent TRB sequencing, as did some 12 matched whole-tumor samples. Of all the tumor samples in the study, one was a frozen nodal tumor digest and another was a flash-frozen core biopsy of a metastasis. Patients presented at varying disease stages and were followed for a median of 2.7 years, with a range of 1. Most whole-tumor samples were obtained as 25-micron curls cut from formalin-fixed, paraffin-embedded tissue blocks.

This clone was observed a few times. What this receptor recognizes is not known. Within one base of it there is no much larger clone, and no base qualities were kept. CDR1 and CDR2, per the germline V gene (reference sequence), are MNHEY and SMNVEV. V is cut back by 4 bases and J by 7 bases, with 5 bases in the junction unmatched. The CDR3 holds 13 amino acids from the cysteine to the phenylalanine. The only DNA kept is the CDR3, 39 bases in frame from the first base. The method behind the library was the immunoSEQ multiplex PCR assay. Adaptive Biotechnologies (Seattle, WA) carried out the genomic DNA extraction, TRB sequencing and normalization. On the study's bioinformatics: Clonality was calculated as one minus the Shannon entropy of productive TRB sequences, normalized by log2 of unique productive sequences. To identify KLL-specific clonotypes in tumors, TCRbeta CDR3 amino acid sequences were matched against the sequences from the tetramer-sorted sample of each patient. The table comes from immuneACCESS by way of TCRdb, which keeps in-frame sequences with V and J called. Part of the clones is missing from these tables; in studies checked, under half for an unresolved V gene and the rest for unknown reasons. For V, J and clone size, that table is used; D and trimming come from the DNA. This sample is represented by approximately 2,000 clones; roughly 97% of them were singletons. The ten most abundant clones make up 2.5% of the sample.

General study outcomes and caveats: The small sample size of the study (n of about twelve patients) is a limitation. A significant MCC-specific survival advantage (P = 0.0051) was associated with tumors having more unique KLL-specific clonotypes (5-108 vs 0-3). The study examined just one viral epitope, so T cells targeting other Merkel cell polyomavirus epitopes were not captured. A higher fraction of KLL-specific T cells within tumors (about 1.7-18% versus about 0-0.15%) was associated with significantly better MCC-specific survival. KLL-specific TRB repertoires were diverse and mostly private, with just one public clonotype, shared by two patients, among over 350 unique sequences.

By immunohistochemistry, the tumors of all patients showed robust positive staining for Merkel cell polyomavirus Large T antigen. Roughly twelve Merkel cell carcinoma patients with robust KLL-tetramer+ populations, above 0.04% of CD8+ T cells, in blood and/or cultured TIL were included. All patients were Caucasian, with a median age of about 60 years and a range of about 45 to 85 years. Lymph node tumors were analyzed for patients with unknown primaries presenting with nodal disease, or where primary tissue was insufficient. The TCR comes from a man in his 70s with Merkel cell carcinoma. Sequences were obtained from lymph node tissue. The chain was built from TRBV27 and TRBJ1-1; TRBD1 matches 8 bases in the middle. The nucleotides read TGTGCCAGCAGTTCCCAGGGGGCTGGTGAAGCTTTCTTT. The translation is CASSSQGAGEAFF.